This TCR beta chain was captured in a study of blood T cell repertoires in COVID-19. Overall study: Spain, Italy and the United States supplied samples that represented acute and convalescent COVID-19. Sample material is recorded as cDNA or gDNA derived from T cells, B-cell-depleted T cells, or PBMCs.

Sequencing was performed with immunoSEQ multiplex PCR; in TCRdb, only in-frame clones are kept and a portion is missing. Of 150,000 to 200,000 clones listed, roughly 80% were seen once; the top ten hold 8% to 9.5%. Germline trimming cut 2 bases from V and 1 base from J; bases unmatched to any gene: 4. The germline V gene has CDR1 KGHSH and CDR2 LQKENI. This CDR3 region has 15 residues. The chain carries TRBV18 and TRBJ2-5, with 7 bases lining up with TRBD1. The sequenced sample was peripheral blood. This clonotype was obtained from a woman aged 70 to 79 with acute or convalescent COVID-19. CDR3 DNA: TGTGCCAGCTCACCAGAACAGGGGATCCAAGAGACCCAGTACTTC. It is translated as CASSPEQGIQETQYF. Full variable domain (outside the CDR3, taken from reference TRBV18 and TRBJ2-5): NAGVMQNPRHLVRRRGQEARLRCSPMKGHSHVYWYRQLPEEGLKFMVYLQKENIIDESGMPKERFSAEFPKEGPSILRIQQVVRGDSAAYFCASSPEQGIQETQYFGPGTRLLVL.